Listed here is a single T cell receptor beta chain. No antigen is known for it. From the 5' RACE reads, TCRdb called clonotypes with MiXCR, one entry per CDR3 protein. The sample lists 320,000 or so distinct CDR3 sequences, 7% to 9% occurring once. The sample is drawn from a study of T cells after yellow fever vaccination. Trimming removed 2 bases at V and 10 bases at J, with 15 bases between. CDR1 is WNHNN, CDR2 SYGVQD, per germline (reference sequence). The CDR3 is 14 residues long. Study results and caveats: At around 95% for CD4 and 75% to 90% for CD8, most primary-vaccination clones showed up again after the booster.

The source was PBMCs, collected approximately 47 days after the first yellow fever vaccination. This chain joins TRBV10-1 and TRBJ2-1; D not certain. This receptor was obtained from a man between 18 and 29 years old who received the YFV17D yellow fever vaccine. The CDR3 spells CASSELLVGREQFF. The CDR3 DNA follows: TGCGCCAGCAGTGAGCTCCTAGTGGGTCGCGAGCAGTTCTTC.